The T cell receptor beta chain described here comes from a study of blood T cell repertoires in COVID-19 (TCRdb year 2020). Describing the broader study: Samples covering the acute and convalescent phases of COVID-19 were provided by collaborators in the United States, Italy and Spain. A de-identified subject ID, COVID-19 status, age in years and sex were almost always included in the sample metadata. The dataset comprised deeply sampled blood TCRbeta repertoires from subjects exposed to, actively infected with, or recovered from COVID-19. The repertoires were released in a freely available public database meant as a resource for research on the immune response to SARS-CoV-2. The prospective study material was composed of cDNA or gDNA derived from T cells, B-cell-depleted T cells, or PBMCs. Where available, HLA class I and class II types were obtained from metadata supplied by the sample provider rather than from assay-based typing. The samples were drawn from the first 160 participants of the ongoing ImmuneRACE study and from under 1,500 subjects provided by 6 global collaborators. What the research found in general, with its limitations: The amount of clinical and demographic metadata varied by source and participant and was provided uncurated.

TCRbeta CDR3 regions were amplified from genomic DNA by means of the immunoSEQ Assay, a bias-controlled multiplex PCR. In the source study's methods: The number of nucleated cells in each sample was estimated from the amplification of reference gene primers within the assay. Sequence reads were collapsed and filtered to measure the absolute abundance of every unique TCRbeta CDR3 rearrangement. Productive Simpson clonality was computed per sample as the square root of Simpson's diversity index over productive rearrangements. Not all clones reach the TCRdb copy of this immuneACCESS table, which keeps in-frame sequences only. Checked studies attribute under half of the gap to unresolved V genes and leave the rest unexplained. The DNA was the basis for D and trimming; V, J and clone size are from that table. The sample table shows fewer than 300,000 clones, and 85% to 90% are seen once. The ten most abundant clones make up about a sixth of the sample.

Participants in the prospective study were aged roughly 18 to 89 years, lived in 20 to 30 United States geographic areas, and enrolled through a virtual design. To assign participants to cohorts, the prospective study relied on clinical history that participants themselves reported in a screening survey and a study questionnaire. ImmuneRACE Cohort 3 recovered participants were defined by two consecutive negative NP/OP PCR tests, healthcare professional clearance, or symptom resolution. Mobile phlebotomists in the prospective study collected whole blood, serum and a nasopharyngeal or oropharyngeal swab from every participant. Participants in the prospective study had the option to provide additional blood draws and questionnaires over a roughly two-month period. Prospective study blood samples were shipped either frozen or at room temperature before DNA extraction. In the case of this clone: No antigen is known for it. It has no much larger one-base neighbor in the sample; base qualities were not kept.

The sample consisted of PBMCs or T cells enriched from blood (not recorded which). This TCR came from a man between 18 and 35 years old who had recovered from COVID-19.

For the CDR3, the sequence is CASKQGFYQPQHF. The DNA sequence is given as TGTGCCAGCAAACAGGGCTTTTATCAGCCCCAGCATTTT. The chain joins TRBV6-5 to TRBJ1-5; D gene: possibly TRBD1, on 6 matching bases. According to the germline V gene, CDR1 reads MNHEY and CDR2 reads SVGAGI. Spanning cysteine to phenylalanine, the CDR3 consists of 13 amino acids. Only the CDR3 DNA is retained, 39 bases long and in frame from the first base. V is shortened by 7 bases, J by 5 bases, and the region joining them spans 12 bases.